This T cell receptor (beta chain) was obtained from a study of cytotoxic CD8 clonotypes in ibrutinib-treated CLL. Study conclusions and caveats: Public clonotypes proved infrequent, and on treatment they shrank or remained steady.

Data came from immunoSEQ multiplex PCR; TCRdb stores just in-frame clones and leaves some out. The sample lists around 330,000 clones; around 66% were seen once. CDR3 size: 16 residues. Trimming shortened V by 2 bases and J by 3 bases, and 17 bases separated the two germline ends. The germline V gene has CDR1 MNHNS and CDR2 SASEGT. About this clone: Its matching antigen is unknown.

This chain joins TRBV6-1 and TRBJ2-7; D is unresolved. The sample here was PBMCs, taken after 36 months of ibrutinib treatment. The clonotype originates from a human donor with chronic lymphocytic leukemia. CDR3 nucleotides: TGTGCCAGCAGTGAAAAGGTGGGGAAAAGCCGCTACGAGCAGTACTTC. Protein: CASSEKVGKSRYEQYF.